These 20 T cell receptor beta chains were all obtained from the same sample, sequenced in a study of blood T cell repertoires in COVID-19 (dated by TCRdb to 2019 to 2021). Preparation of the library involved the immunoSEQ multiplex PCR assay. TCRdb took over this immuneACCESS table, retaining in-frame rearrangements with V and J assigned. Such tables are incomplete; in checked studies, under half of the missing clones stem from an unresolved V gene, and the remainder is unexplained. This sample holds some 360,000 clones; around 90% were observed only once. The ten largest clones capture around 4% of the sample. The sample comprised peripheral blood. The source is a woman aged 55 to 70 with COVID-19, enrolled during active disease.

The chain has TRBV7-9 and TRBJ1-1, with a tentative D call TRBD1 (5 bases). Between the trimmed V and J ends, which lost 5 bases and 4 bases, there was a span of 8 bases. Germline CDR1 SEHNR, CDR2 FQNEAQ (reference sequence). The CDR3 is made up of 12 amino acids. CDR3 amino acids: CASSGQGTEAFF. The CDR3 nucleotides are TGTGCCAGCAGCGGGCAGGGCACTGAAGCTTTCTTT.

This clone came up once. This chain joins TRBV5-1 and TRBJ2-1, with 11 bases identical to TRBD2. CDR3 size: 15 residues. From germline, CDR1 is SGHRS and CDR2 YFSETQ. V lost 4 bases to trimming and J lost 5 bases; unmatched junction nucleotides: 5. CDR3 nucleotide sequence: TGCGCCAGCAGCGCCCTAGCGGGGGGCCACAATGAGCAGTTCTTC. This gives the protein CASSALAGGHNEQFF. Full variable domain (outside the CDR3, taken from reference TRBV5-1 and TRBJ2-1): KAGVTQTPRYLIKTRGQQVTLSCSPISGHRSVSWYQQTPGQGLQFLFEYFSETQRNKGNFPGRFSGRQFSNSRSEMNVSTLELGDSALYLCASSALAGGHNEQFFGPGTRLTVL.

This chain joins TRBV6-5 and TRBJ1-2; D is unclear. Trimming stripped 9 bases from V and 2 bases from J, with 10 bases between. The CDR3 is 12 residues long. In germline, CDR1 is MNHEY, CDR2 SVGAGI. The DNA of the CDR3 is TGTGCCAGTCGCCTTCAGAACTATGGCTACACCTTC. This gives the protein CASRLQNYGYTF.

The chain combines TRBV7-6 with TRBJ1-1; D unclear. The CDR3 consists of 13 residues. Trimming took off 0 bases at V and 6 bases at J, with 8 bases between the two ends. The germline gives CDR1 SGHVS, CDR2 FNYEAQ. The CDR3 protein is CASSLAGIAEAFF. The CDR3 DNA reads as TGTGCCAGCAGCTTAGCCGGGATTGCTGAAGCTTTCTTT. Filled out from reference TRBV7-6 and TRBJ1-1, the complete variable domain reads GAGVSQSPRYKVTKRGQDVALRCDPISGHVSLYWYRQALGQGPEFLTYFNYEAQQDKSGLPNDRFSAERPEGSISTLTIQRTEQRDSAMYRCASSLAGIAEAFFGQGTRLTVV.

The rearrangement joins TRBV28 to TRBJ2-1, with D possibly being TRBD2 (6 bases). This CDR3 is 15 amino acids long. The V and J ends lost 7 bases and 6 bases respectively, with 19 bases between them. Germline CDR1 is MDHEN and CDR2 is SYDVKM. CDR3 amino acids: CASTPGDRPGNEQFF. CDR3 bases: TGTGCCAGCACCCCGGGGGACCGTCCCGGCAATGAGCAGTTCTTC. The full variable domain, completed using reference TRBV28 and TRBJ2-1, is DVKVTQSSRYLVKRTGEKVFLECVQDMDHENMFWYRQDPGLGLRLIYFSYDVKMKEKGDIPEGYSVSREKKERFSLILESASTNQTSMYLCASTPGDRPGNEQFFGPGTRLTVL.

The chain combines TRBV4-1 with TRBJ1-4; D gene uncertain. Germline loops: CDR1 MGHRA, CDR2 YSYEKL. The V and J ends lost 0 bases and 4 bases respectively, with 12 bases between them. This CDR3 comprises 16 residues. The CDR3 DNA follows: TGCGCCAGCAGCCAAGACCACGGGTCTTTTAATGAAAAACTGTTTTTT. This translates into CASSQDHGSFNEKLFF.

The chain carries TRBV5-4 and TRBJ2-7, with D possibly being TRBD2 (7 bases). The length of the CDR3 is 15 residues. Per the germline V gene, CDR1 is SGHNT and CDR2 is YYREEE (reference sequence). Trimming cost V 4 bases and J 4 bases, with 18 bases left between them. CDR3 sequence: CASSPGGHVPYEQYF. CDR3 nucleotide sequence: TGTGCCAGCAGCCCGGGGGGACACGTTCCTTACGAGCAGTACTTC.

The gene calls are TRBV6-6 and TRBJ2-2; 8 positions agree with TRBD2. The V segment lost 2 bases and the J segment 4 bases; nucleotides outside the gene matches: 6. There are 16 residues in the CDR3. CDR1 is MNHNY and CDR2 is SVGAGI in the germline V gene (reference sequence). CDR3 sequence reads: CASSYTSGGSTGELFF. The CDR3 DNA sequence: TGTGCCAGCAGTTACACCAGCGGGGGAAGCACCGGGGAGCTGTTTTTT.

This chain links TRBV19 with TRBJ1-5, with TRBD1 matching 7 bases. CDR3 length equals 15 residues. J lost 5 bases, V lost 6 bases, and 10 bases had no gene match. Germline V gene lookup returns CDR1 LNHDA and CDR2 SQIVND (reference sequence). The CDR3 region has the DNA TGTGCCAGTAGCACCCCGGGACAGTCTCATCAGCCCCAGCATTTT. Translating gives CASSTPGQSHQPQHF.

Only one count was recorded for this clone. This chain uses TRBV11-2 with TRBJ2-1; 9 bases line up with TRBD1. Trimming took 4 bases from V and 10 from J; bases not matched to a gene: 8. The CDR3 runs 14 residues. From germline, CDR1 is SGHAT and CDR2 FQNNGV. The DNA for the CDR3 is TGTGCCAGCAGCTCATGGACAGGGGTATACGAGCAGTTCTTC. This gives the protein CASSSWTGVYEQFF.

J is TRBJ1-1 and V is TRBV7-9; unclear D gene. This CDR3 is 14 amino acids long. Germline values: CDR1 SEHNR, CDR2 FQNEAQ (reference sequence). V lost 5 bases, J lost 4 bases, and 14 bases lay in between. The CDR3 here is CASSPPGSGTEAFF. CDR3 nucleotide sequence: TGTGCCAGCAGCCCCCCCGGGAGTGGCACTGAAGCTTTCTTT. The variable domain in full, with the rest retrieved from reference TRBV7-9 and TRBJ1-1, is DTGVSQNPRHKITKRGQNVTFRCDPISEHNRLYWYRQTLGQGPEFLTYFQNEAQLEKSRLLSDRFSAERPKGSFSTLEIQRTEQGDSAMYLCASSPPGSGTEAFFGQGTRLTVV.

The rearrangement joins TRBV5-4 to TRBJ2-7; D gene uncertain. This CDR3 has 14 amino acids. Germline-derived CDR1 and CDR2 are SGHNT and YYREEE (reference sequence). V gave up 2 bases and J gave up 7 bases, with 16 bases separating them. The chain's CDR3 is CASSFSSSSGEQYF. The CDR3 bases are TGTGCCAGCAGCTTCAGTAGCTCCTCTGGGGAGCAGTACTTC.

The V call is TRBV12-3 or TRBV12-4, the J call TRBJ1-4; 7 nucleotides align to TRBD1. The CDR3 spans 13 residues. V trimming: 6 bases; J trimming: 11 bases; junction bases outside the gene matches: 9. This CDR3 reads CASRRDSPRKLFF. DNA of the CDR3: TGTGCCAGCAGGCGGGACAGCCCGCGGAAACTGTTTTTT.

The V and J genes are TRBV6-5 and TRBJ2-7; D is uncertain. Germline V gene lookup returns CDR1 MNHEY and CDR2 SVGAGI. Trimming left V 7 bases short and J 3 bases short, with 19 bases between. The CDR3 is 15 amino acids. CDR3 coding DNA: TGTGCCAGCACCCCCCAATCGGGTAGCATCTACGAGCAGTACTTC. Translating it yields CASTPQSGSIYEQYF.

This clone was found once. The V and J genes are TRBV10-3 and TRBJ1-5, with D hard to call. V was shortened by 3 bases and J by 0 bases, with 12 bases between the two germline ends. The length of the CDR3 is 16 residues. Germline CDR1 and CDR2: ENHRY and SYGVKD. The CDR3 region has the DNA TGTGCCATCAGTGACCCCCCAGGTTATAGCAATCAGCCCCAGCATTTT. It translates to CAISDPPGYSNQPQHF.

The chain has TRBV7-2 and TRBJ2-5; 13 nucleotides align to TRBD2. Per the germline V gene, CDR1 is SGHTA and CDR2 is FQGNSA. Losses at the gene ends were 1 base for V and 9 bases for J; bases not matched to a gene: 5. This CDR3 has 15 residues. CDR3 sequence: CASSLVLTSGGPQYF. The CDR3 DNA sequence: TGTGCCAGCAGCTTAGTTTTGACTAGCGGGGGGCCCCAGTACTTC.

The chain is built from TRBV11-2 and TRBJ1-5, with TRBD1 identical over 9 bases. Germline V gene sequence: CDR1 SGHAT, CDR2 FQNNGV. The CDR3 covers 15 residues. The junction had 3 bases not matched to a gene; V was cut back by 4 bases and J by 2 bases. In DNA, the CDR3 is TGTGCCAGCAGCTCCGGACAGGGGCGCAATCAGCCCCAGCATTTT. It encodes CASSSGQGRNQPQHF. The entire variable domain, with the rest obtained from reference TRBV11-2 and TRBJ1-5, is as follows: EAGVAQSPRYKIIEKRQSVAFWCNPISGHATLYWYQQILGQGPKLLIQFQNNGVVDDSQLPKDRFSAERLKGVDSTLKIQPAKLEDSAVYLCASSSGQGRNQPQHFGDGTRLSIL.

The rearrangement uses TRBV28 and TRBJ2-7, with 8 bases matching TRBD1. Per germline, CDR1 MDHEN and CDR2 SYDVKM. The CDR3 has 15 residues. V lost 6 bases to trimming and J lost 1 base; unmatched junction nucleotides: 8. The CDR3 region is CASSPRDRFSYEQYF. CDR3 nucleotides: TGTGCCAGCAGCCCGCGGGACAGGTTTTCCTACGAGCAGTACTTC.

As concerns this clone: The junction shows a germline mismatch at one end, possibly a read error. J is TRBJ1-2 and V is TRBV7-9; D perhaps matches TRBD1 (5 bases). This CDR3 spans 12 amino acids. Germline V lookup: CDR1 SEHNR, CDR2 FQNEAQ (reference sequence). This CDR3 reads CASSFGGNGHTF. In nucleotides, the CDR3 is TGTGCCAGCAGCTTTGGGGGGAATGGCCACACCTTC.

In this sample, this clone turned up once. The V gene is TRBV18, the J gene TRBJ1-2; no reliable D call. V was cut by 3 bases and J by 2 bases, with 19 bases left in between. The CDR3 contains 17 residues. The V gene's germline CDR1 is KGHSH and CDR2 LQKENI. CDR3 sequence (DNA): TGTGCCAGCTCACCGGCTCTCGGAGAGGGAGGGAACTATGGCTACACCTTC. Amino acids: CASSPALGEGGNYGYTF. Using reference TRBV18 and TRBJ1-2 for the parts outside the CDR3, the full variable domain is NAGVMQNPRHLVRRRGQEARLRCSPMKGHSHVYWYRQLPEEGLKFMVYLQKENIIDESGMPKERFSAEFPKEGPSILRIQQVVRGDSAAYFCASSPALGEGGNYGYTFGSGTRLTVV.